One and the same sample provided the 28 T cell receptor beta chains below, sequenced in a study of long-term antiretroviral therapy in people with HIV. Researchers ran immunoSEQ v3.0 at survey level. This table comes from immunoSEQ multiplex PCR, and its TCRdb copy is limited to in-frame clones, with some not included. The sample lists tens of thousands of clones; under 85% were seen once. The sample consisted of unsorted PBMCs, taken 1.1 years before starting antiretroviral therapy. All receptors come from a middle-aged woman with HIV.

This clone was counted a few times. V gene TRBV2 combines with J gene TRBJ1-5, with D uncertain. CDR1 and CDR2 from the germline V gene are SNHLY and FYNNEI. CDR3 length: 13 residues. Trimming removed 10 bases at V and 1 base at J, with 11 bases between. CDR3 region: CATSNWSNQPQHF. CDR3 DNA: TGTGCCACGTCGAACTGGAGCAATCAGCCCCAGCATTTT.

This chain joins TRBV9 and TRBJ1-4; D gene ambiguous. Germline CDR1 reads SGDLS; CDR2 reads YYNGEE. Trimming took 5 bases from V and 5 from J, leaving 16 bases between them. This CDR3 comprises 15 residues. The DNA for the CDR3 is TGTGCCAGCAGTGCCTTTGGTGGGATGAATGAAAAACTGTTTTTT. Its translation: CASSAFGGMNEKLFF.

This clone was detected a few times. The chain employs TRBV20-1 and TRBJ2-7; D remains ambiguous. CDR3 length: 11 residues. Germline CDR1 is DFQATT and CDR2 is SNEGSKA (reference sequence). V gave up 6 bases and J gave up 5 bases, with 11 bases separating them. This chain's CDR3 is CSARPYDEQYF. The DNA for the CDR3 is TGCAGTGCGAGGCCCTACGACGAGCAGTACTTC.

The chain carries TRBV6-5 and TRBJ1-1; 8 bases map to TRBD1. With V trimmed by 0 bases and J by 4 bases, 4 bases remained unmatched. Germline V gives CDR1 MNHEY, CDR2 SVGAGI. This CDR3 comprises 15 residues. The CDR3 reads CASSYSGQGTTEAFF. For the CDR3, the DNA is TGTGCCAGCAGTTACTCCGGACAGGGTACCACTGAAGCTTTCTTT.

This chain links TRBV5-1 with TRBJ2-4; D is undetermined. The germline V and J ends were trimmed by 4 bases and 8 bases, with 10 bases remaining between them. CDR3 length: 12 amino acids. Germline-derived CDR1 and CDR2 are SGHRS and YFSETQ. Here the CDR3 DNA reads TGCGCCAGCAGCCGTGAAGGAGACATTCAGTACTTC. Its translation is CASSREGDIQYF.

This CDR3 reads CASSLLASGGNEKLFF. The CDR3 DNA reads as TGCGCCAGCAGCCTCCTCGCAAGTGGGGGAAATGAAAAACTGTTTTTT. The V gene is TRBV5-1, the J gene TRBJ1-4; maybe TRBD1 (5 bases). With 4 bases removed from V and 5 bases from J, the gap between germline ends came to 18 bases. Germline V gives CDR1 SGHRS, CDR2 YFSETQ. This CDR3 comprises 16 residues.

This clone was detected a few times. The rearrangement links TRBV19 to TRBJ1-1, with a tentative D call TRBD1 (6 bases). CDR1 and CDR2 from the germline V gene are LNHDA and SQIVND (reference sequence). V was shortened by 1 base and J by 13 bases, with 16 bases between the two germline ends. This CDR3 comprises 13 residues. The CDR3 reads CASSIGRDTLFFF. CDR3 nucleotide sequence: TGTGCCAGTAGTATAGGCCGGGACACGCTTTTTTTCTTT. Full variable domain (outside the CDR3, taken from reference TRBV19 and TRBJ1-1): DGGITQSPKYLFRKEGQNVTLSCEQNLNHDAMYWYRQDPGQGLRLIYYSQIVNDFQKGDIAEGYSVSREKKESFPLTVTSAQKNPTAFYLCASSIGRDTLFFFGQGTRLTVV.

This clone was seen only a few times. This chain uses TRBV19 with TRBJ1-2, with 7 nucleotides matching TRBD1. V gave up 5 bases and J gave up 2 bases; unmatched junction bases: 2. This CDR3 region has 13 residues. The germline V gene has CDR1 LNHDA and CDR2 SQIVND (reference sequence). The CDR3 protein is CASSGTENYGYTF. For the CDR3, the DNA is TGTGCCAGTAGTGGGACAGAGAACTATGGCTACACCTTC.

This clone is a singleton in its sample. CDR3 in amino acids: CASSLAGGEGIDEQYF. CDR3 DNA sequence: TGTGCCAGCAGCTTAGCGGGGGGGGAGGGTATCGACGAGCAGTACTTC. V and J are TRBV7-6 and TRBJ2-7; 7 nucleotides agree with TRBD2. Germline V gene data show CDR1 as SGHVS and CDR2 as FNYEAQ. The V segment lost 0 bases and the J segment 5 bases; nucleotides outside the gene matches: 10. The CDR3 totals 16 residues.

This clone was seen only a few times. The chain employs TRBV7-9 and TRBJ2-7; D might be TRBD1 or TRBD2, each matching 6 bases. Germline V gives CDR1 SEHNR, CDR2 FQNEAQ (reference sequence). This CDR3 has 16 amino acids. Trimming removed 1 base at V and 6 bases at J, with 19 bases between. The CDR3 protein is CASSLGGERRGTEQYF. The DNA for the CDR3 is TGTGCCAGCAGCTTAGGGGGCGAGCGGAGGGGGACCGAGCAGTACTTC.

J is TRBJ1-3 and V is TRBV12-5; a weak D match, TRBD1 (5 bases). There are 15 residues in the CDR3. Trimming left V 2 bases short and J 7 bases short, with 15 bases between. Germline V gives CDR1 LGHNT, CDR2 FRNRAP. The CDR3 DNA is TGTGCTAGTGGTTTGATATCAGGGACCCGGAACACCATATATTTT. Its translation is CASGLISGTRNTIYF.

This clone was detected a few times. The chain links TRBV6-6 to TRBJ1-5; D remains unclear. Germline-derived CDR1 and CDR2 are MNHNY and SVGAGI (reference sequence). The germline V and J ends were trimmed by 7 bases and 4 bases, with 8 bases remaining between them. This CDR3 has 12 residues. CDR3 protein: CASTGGNQPQHF. For the CDR3, the DNA is TGTGCCAGCACAGGAGGTAATCAGCCCCAGCATTTT.

The chain links TRBV5-1 to TRBJ2-7; 7 bases agree with TRBD1. The CDR3 has 14 amino acids. Trimming at V came to 5 bases and at J to 3 bases, leaving 8 bases not matched to a gene. Germline CDR1 SGHRS, CDR2 YFSETQ. In nucleotides, the CDR3 is TGCGCCAGCAGACCCGGACAGGCGAACTACGAGCAGTACTTC. Translated, it gives CASRPGQANYEQYF.

The J gene is TRBJ2-1, the V gene TRBV20-1; D is unresolved. Looked up from germline, CDR1 is DFQATT and CDR2 is SNEGSKA (reference sequence). V shed 2 bases and J shed 8 bases, with 7 bases lying between them. The CDR3 has 11 residues. Written as DNA, the CDR3 is TGCAGTGCTAGAAAGGTCGATGAGCAGTTCTTC. Encoded protein: CSARKVDEQFF.

The rearrangement uses TRBV5-6 and TRBJ1-2; maybe TRBD1 (5 bases). Per germline, CDR1 SGHDT and CDR2 YYEEEE. V gave up 4 bases and J gave up 3 bases, with 16 bases separating them. This CDR3 has 15 residues. The CDR3 DNA reads TGTGCCAGCAGCGAGGGGATAGGAGCATACTATGGCTACACCTTC. As protein: CASSEGIGAYYGYTF.

The CDR3 sequence: CASSSGGEKLFF. For the CDR3, the DNA is TGTGCCAGCAGCTCAGGAGGAGAAAAACTGTTTTTT. The chain joins TRBV11-2 to TRBJ1-4, with D unclear. V was cut by 4 bases and J by 8 bases, with 8 bases left in between. The CDR3 has 12 residues. Germline V gene data show CDR1 as SGHAT and CDR2 as FQNNGV.

The table lists this clone with a few counts. The V call is TRBV7-9, the J call TRBJ2-1, with TRBD2 matching over 8 bases. With V trimmed by 4 bases and J by 5 bases, 16 bases remained unmatched. CDR1 is SEHNR and CDR2 is FQNEAQ in the germline V gene (reference sequence). This CDR3 is 18 amino acids long. This CDR3 is CASSSLNRIAGNNNEQFF. The CDR3, as DNA: TGTGCCAGCAGCTCCCTGAATCGGATAGCGGGGAACAACAATGAGCAGTTCTTC.

The CDR3 loop reads CASSPQGKGNQPQHF. DNA for the CDR3: TGTGCCAGCAGCCCTCAGGGGAAAGGCAATCAGCCCCAGCATTTT. The V gene is TRBV7-9, the J gene TRBJ1-5; weak D call: TRBD1 (6 bases). Trimming took off 5 bases at V and 2 bases at J, with 13 bases between the two ends. This CDR3 comprises 15 residues. Germline loops: CDR1 SEHNR, CDR2 FQNEAQ (reference sequence).

This clone is judged medium-sized. V and J are TRBV19 and TRBJ2-7, with no clear D. The CDR3 length is 15 residues. The germline gives CDR1 LNHDA, CDR2 SQIVND (reference sequence). V lost 3 bases and J lost 2, with 14 bases in between. CDR3: CASSITVSAPYEQYF. Written as DNA, the CDR3 is TGTGCCAGTAGTATTACAGTTTCTGCACCCTACGAGCAGTACTTC. The full variable domain, with the rest looked up from reference TRBV19 and TRBJ2-7, is DGGITQSPKYLFRKEGQNVTLSCEQNLNHDAMYWYRQDPGQGLRLIYYSQIVNDFQKGDIAEGYSVSREKKESFPLTVTSAQKNPTAFYLCASSITVSAPYEQYFGPGTRLTVT.

This chain uses TRBV7-9 with TRBJ2-1; D uncertain. Germline lookup yields CDR1 SEHNR and CDR2 FQNEAQ (reference sequence). The CDR3 covers 13 residues. V was clipped by 5 bases and J by 6 bases, with 11 bases between them. Here the CDR3 reads CASSARGGNEQFF. The DNA for the CDR3 is TGTGCCAGCAGCGCAAGAGGTGGCAATGAGCAGTTCTTC.

The V call is TRBV19, the J call TRBJ2-5; D is perhaps TRBD2 (5 bases). The CDR3 totals 14 residues. Germline assignment: CDR1 LNHDA and CDR2 SQIVND (reference sequence). The V and J ends lost 7 bases and 5 bases respectively, with 17 bases between them. CDR3 nucleotide sequence: TGTGCCAGTACGTATAGCATCAGAGGGGAGACCCAGTACTTC. This codes for CASTYSIRGETQYF.

The chain is built from TRBV5-1 and TRBJ2-3, with 8 bases aligning to TRBD1. The ends lost 4 bases at V and 3 bases at J; junction bases unmatched: 1. The CDR3 has 13 amino acids. CDR1 and CDR2 from the germline V gene are SGHRS and YFSETQ. The CDR3 bases are TGCGCCAGCAGCGGACAGGGAACAGATACGCAGTATTTT. It yields the protein CASSGQGTDTQYF.

This clone was counted once. This CDR3 reads CASSIMRGVETQYF. CDR3 bases: TGTGCCAGCAGTATCATGAGAGGGGTGGAGACCCAGTACTTC. The chain employs TRBV25-1 and TRBJ2-5; tentatively, D is TRBD1 or TRBD2 (5 bases each). Germline V CDR1 and CDR2: MGHDK, SYGVNS. The length of the CDR3 is 14 residues. Trimming pared 5 bases from V and 5 bases from J, leaving 15 bases between.

The chain is built from TRBV7-9 and TRBJ2-1, with TRBD2 as a possible D gene (6 bases). Germline V gene sequence: CDR1 SEHNR, CDR2 FQNEAQ (reference sequence). This CDR3 has 14 amino acids. Trimming removed 2 bases from V and 9 bases from J, with 14 bases in between. DNA for the CDR3: TGTGCCAGCAGCTTATCGGTGGCCGGGGGTGAGCAGTTCTTC. Encoded protein: CASSLSVAGGEQFF.

The chain links TRBV11-3 to TRBJ2-6; D is ambiguous. The V gene lost 3 bases and the J gene lost 2 bases, with 5 bases spanning the gap. The CDR3 is 14 amino acids. Germline lookup yields CDR1 SGHNT and CDR2 YENEEA. Written as DNA, the CDR3 is TGTGCCAGCAGCTTCCAGGCTGGGGCCAACGTCCTGACTTTC. Its protein product is CASSFQAGANVLTF.

This chain connects TRBV7-2 to TRBJ2-1; either TRBD1 or TRBD2 may fit D (5 bases each). The germline CDR1 and CDR2 sequences are SGHTA and FQGNSA. V was cut by 6 bases and J by 2 bases, with 17 bases left in between. The CDR3 has 16 residues. The CDR3 coding sequence is TGTGCCAGCAGGTCGCGAGGGGCGGCCACCTACAATGAGCAGTTCTTC. Its protein is CASRSRGAATYNEQFF. Supplemented by reference TRBV7-2 and TRBJ2-1, the full variable domain reads GAGVSQSPSNKVTEKGKDVELRCDPISGHTALYWYRQSLGQGLEFLIYFQGNSAPDKSGLPSDRFSAERTGGSVSTLTIQRTQQEDSAVYLCASRSRGAATYNEQFFGPGTRLTVL.

This clone was picked up a small number of times. The chain has TRBV29-1 and TRBJ2-1; the D call may be TRBD1 or TRBD2 (6 bases each). Germline V CDR1 and CDR2: SQVTM, ANQGSEA. The CDR3 spans 13 residues. V lost 1 base and J 7 bases, leaving 11 bases between the germline ends. The CDR3 loop is CSVEAQGRNEQFF. CDR3 sequence (DNA): TGCAGCGTTGAAGCCCAGGGGAGGAATGAGCAGTTCTTC.

V gene TRBV12-5 combines with J gene TRBJ2-1; 10 bases line up with TRBD2. From germline, CDR1 is LGHNT and CDR2 FRNRAP. J lost 0 bases, V lost 0 bases, and 2 bases had no gene match. This CDR3 is built from 17 residues. The CDR3, as DNA: TGTGCTAGTGGTTTGGTCACTAGCGGGAACTCCTACAATGAGCAGTTCTTC. Amino acid sequence: CASGLVTSGNSYNEQFF.